This T cell receptor (beta chain) came from a study of tumor-infiltrating lymphocytes in oesophageal squamous cell carcinoma. Germline loops: CDR1 MNHNS, CDR2 SASEGT. The CDR3 extends over 15 amino acids. Trimming took 5 bases from V and 1 from J, leaving 14 bases between them. TCRdb analysed the PCR reads with MiXCR anew, one entry per CDR3 protein. Seen here are around 22,000 distinct CDR3 sequences, approximately 34% observed once, and the top ten hold roughly 19%. Material for sequencing was esophageal tumor tissue. The sequence came from a female donor with esophageal squamous cell carcinoma. The chain is built from TRBV6-1 and TRBJ1-1; D is perhaps TRBD1 (5 bases). The CDR3 sequence is CASSTRDGPNTEAFF. In DNA form, the CDR3 reads TGTGCCAGCAGTACCCGGGACGGCCCGAACACTGAAGCTTTCTTT.